This T cell receptor (beta chain) is from a study of blood T cell repertoires in COVID-19. Study in general: Sites in the United States, Italy and Spain provided acute and convalescent COVID-19 samples. The analysed material was cDNA or gDNA that came from T cells, B-cell-depleted T cells, or PBMCs.

Germline-derived CDR1 and CDR2 are LGHDT and YNNKEL (reference sequence). The V gene end was trimmed by 4 bases and the J gene end by 4 bases; junction bases not matched to a gene: 11. The CDR3 extends over 17 amino acids. Per the study methods: How many nucleated cells were present was estimated from reference gene primer amplification. The repertoire was sequenced with immunoSEQ multiplex PCR; TCRdb's copy has only in-frame clones and lacks some. The V and J calls and clone size are taken from that table; D and trimming were inferred from the DNA. The sample has around 300,000 clones, 80% to 90% seen once. This clone was recorded a few times.

Sequenced input: peripheral blood. The J gene is TRBJ2-2, the V gene TRBV3-1 (or the pseudogene TRBV3-2), with TRBD2 identical over 8 bases. This clonotype originated in a young man with active or convalescent COVID-19. CDR3: CASSPRGRGDPTGELFF. The CDR3 nucleotides read TGTGCCAGCAGCCCCCGTGGGCGGGGGGACCCCACCGGGGAGCTGTTTTTT.